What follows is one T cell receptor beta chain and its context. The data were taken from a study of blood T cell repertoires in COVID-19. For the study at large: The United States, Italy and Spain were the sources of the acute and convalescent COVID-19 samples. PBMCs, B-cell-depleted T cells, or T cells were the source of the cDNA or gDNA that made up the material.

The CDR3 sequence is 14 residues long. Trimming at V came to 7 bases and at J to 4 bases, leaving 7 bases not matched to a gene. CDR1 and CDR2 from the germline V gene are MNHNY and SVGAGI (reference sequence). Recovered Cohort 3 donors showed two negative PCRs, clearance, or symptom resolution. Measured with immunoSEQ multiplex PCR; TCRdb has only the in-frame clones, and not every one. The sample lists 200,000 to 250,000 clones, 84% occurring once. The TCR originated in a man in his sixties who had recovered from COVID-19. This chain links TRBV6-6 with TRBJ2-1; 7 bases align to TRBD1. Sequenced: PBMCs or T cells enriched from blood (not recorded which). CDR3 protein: CASNGQETYNEQFF. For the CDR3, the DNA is TGTGCCAGCAACGGACAGGAGACTTACAATGAGCAGTTCTTC.